The source of this T cell receptor beta chain is a study of identical twins. In its sample, this clonotype was seen a few times. The antigen is undetermined. Overall study findings and caveats: Fewer insertions marked abundant cord blood beta clonotypes; young adult naive trended weakly, memory not at all. For zero-insertion analyses, partial confounding could come from invariant MAIT and iNKT cells.

CDR1 is SGHTS, CDR2 YDEGEE, per germline. The CDR3 spans 15 residues. V was shortened by 0 bases and J by 0 bases, with 10 bases between the two germline ends. TCRdb redid the calling of the 5' RACE reads with MiXCR, one entry per CDR3 protein. The repertoire includes more than 1.5 million distinct CDR3 sequences, roughly 35% of them detected once, and less than 0.35% sits in the top ten. V usage is TRBV5-8 and J usage is TRBJ2-7; D not certain. The receptor was isolated from a newborn girl in good health. The sequenced material came from cord blood. The DNA of the CDR3 is TGTGCCAGCAGCTTGGGAATCAGCATCTCCTACGAGCAGTACTTC. Its protein product is CASSLGISISYEQYF.